This TCR beta chain was recorded in a study of OX40 agonist ivuxolimab in advanced cancers. Across the whole study: Subjects had a mean age of around 63 years, with a range of roughly 23 to 80; about 83% were male. In three patients, partial responses were observed, one with hepatocellular carcinoma and two with cutaneous melanoma.

This CDR3 region has 13 residues. V was pared by 9 bases and J by 8 bases, with 16 bases between. Germline V lookup: CDR1 SNHLY, CDR2 FYNNEI. Assay used: immunoSEQ multiplex PCR; TCRdb lists only in-frame clones, some missing. The repertoire includes about 150,000 clones, roughly 94% of them detected once, and approximately 0.3% sits in the top ten. Samples were taken at baseline and on day 1 of cycles 4 and 7. General observations from the study: At 0.1 to 3.0 mg/kg and by week 6, CD4+ and CD8+ T cells in the blood had expanded clonally.

Points on this clone: Its antigen is as yet unknown.

The source is an adult with an advanced solid tumor such as melanoma, head and neck, liver or kidney cancer. Sequencing used CD4+ or CD8+ T cells sorted from blood, obtained in a trial of the OX40 agonist ivuxolimab. The chain employs TRBV2 and TRBJ1-4; the D is unclear. This CDR3 is CARQDLIREKLFF. The CDR3 DNA follows: TGTGCCAGACAAGACTTAATAAGGGAAAAACTGTTTTTT.